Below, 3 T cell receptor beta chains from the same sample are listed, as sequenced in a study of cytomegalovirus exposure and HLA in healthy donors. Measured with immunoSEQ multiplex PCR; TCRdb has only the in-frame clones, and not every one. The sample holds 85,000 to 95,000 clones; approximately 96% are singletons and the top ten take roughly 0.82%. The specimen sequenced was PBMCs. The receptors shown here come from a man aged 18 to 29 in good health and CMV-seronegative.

CDR3 nucleotides: TGTGCCAGCAGTTTATCGGGGGCACAACAGCCCCAGCATTTT. It is translated as CASSLSGAQQPQHF. The chain has TRBV27 and TRBJ1-5; tentative D call: TRBD1 (6 bases). V was trimmed by 0 bases and J by 7 bases, leaving 10 bases between them. The CDR3 runs to 14 residues. CDR1 and CDR2 (germline): MNHEY, SMNVEV (reference sequence).

The CDR3 protein is CASASLAGVVSDEQYF. The CDR3 nucleotides read TGTGCCAGCGCCTCACTAGCGGGAGTAGTATCTGACGAGCAGTACTTC. The J gene is TRBJ2-7, the V gene TRBV2; the match to TRBD2 covers 11 bases. V gave up 8 bases and J gave up 5 bases; unmatched junction bases: 14. Germline V CDR1 and CDR2: SNHLY, FYNNEI. The CDR3 consists of 16 residues.

As DNA, the CDR3 is TGTGCCAGCAGTGTAATTGGAGAGAGCAGGGTAAATGGCTACACCTTC. This gives the protein CASSVIGESRVNGYTF. The chain carries TRBV25-1 and TRBJ1-2; D possibly corresponds to TRBD1 (5 bases). The germline V and J ends were trimmed by 4 bases and 6 bases, with 21 bases remaining between them. The CDR3 runs to 16 residues. The V gene's germline CDR1 is MGHDK and CDR2 SYGVNS.